Below are 8 T cell receptor beta chains sequenced from a single sample in a study of molecular identifiers for immune sequencing clone quantification. TCRdb called the PCR reads again in MiXCR, with one record for every CDR3 protein. The repertoire includes hundreds of thousands of distinct CDR3 sequences, roughly 24% of them detected once, and 0.65% to 0.95% sits in the top ten. Sequencing was carried out using naive CD8+ T cells from blood, with Jurkat cell RNA spiked in. Described subset: FACS-sorted CD8+CD4-CCR7+CD45RA+ naive T cells. These receptors originate from a human donor in good health. Some libraries in this study had Jurkat cell RNA spiked in.

About this clonotype itself: One end of the junction does not line up with germline, which may come from a read error. The chain recombines TRBV9 with TRBJ1-3; D gene uncertain. The length of the CDR3 is 15 residues. CDR1 is SGDLS and CDR2 is YYNGEE in the germline V gene. CDR3 sequence (DNA): TGCGCCAGCAGCGCAGCTTACAGCACTGGAAACACCATATATTTT. Residues: CASSAAYSTGNTIYF.

Ten or more counts support this clonotype. The chain joins TRBV27 to TRBJ2-5; D is undetermined. This CDR3 spans 15 amino acids. Trimming removed 6 bases from V and 0 bases from J, with 14 bases in between. The germline V gene encodes CDR1 MNHEY and CDR2 SMNVEV (reference sequence). DNA of the CDR3: TGTGCCAGCAGCCCGTTGACACCTTACCAAGAGACCCAGTACTTC. This sequence encodes CASSPLTPYQETQYF.

The CDR3: CASSTTGEMSYEQYF. CDR3 bases: TGTGCCAGCAGTACGACAGGGGAGATGTCCTACGAGCAGTACTTC. The V call is TRBV28, the J call TRBJ2-7, with 8 bases that match TRBD1. This CDR3 has 15 residues. CDR1 is MDHEN and CDR2 is SYDVKM in the germline V gene. J was trimmed by 1 base and V by 5 bases; bases with no gene match: 7.

Notes on this clonotype: A much larger clonotype is one base distant, so this may be a read error. This rearrangement joins TRBV24-1 to TRBJ2-1, with D uncertain. This CDR3 region has 15 residues. Germline V gene data show CDR1 as KGHDR and CDR2 as SFDVKD. The CDR3 region is CATGDNAGPYNEQFF. DNA of the CDR3: TGTGCCACCGGTGATAACGCTGGTCCGTACAATGAGCAGTTCTTC.

Concerning this clonotype itself: The junction departs from the called germline gene at one end, perhaps through a read error. J is TRBJ2-4 and V is TRBV19; D remains unclear. Germline CDR1 and CDR2: LNHDA and SQIVND (reference sequence). The CDR3 is 15 residues long. The CDR3 DNA follows: TGTCCCAGTAGTATAGACGATGGCTCTGGAAACATTCAGTACTTC. Translation gives CPSSIDDGSGNIQYF.

This clonotype was observed once. One end of the junction varies from germline; a read error may be responsible. V gene TRBV25-1 combines with J gene TRBJ2-5; 7 nucleotides match TRBD1. Germline-derived CDR1 and CDR2 are MGHDK and SYGVNS. The length of the CDR3 is 15 residues. The CDR3 spells CASGETGASFSPQYF. For the CDR3, the DNA is TGTGCCAGCGGTGAAACAGGGGCCTCCTTTTCTCCCCAGTACTTC. The whole variable domain, filled in from reference TRBV25-1 and TRBJ2-5, reads EADIYQTPRYLVIGTGKKITLECSQTMGHDKMYWYQQDPGMELHLIHYSYGVNSTEKGDLSSESTVSRIRTEHFPLTLESARPSHTSQYLCASGETGASFSPQYFGPGTRLLVL.

With regard to this clonotype: Since a much larger clone is just one base distant, this may be a read error. The V gene is TRBV24-1, the J gene TRBJ2-7; D is uncertain. Germline V gene data show CDR1 as KGHDR and CDR2 as SFDVKD. The length of the CDR3 is 15 residues. The CDR3 DNA is TGTGCCACCAGTGATGGTACAAGGAGCTCCTGCGAGCAGTACTTC. Protein sequence: CATSDGTRSSCEQYF.

With respect to this clonotype: This likely traces to a read error, being one base from a far larger clone. The gene calls are TRBV27 and TRBJ2-2, with TRBD1 as a possible D gene (6 bases). V lost 4 bases, J lost 4 bases, and 10 bases lay in between. The CDR3 totals 14 residues. Germline CDR1 is MNHEY and CDR2 is SMNVEV (reference sequence). The CDR3 coding sequence is TGTGCCAGCAGTTACGGGACAACCACCGGGGAGCTGTTTTTT. Residues: CASSYGTTTGELFF.